These 26 T cell receptor beta chains were sequenced from one sample in a study of cytomegalovirus exposure and HLA in healthy donors. Primers: 60 Vbeta forward and 13 Jbeta reverse. TCRdb's table, derived via immunoSEQ multiplex PCR, lists solely in-frame clones and lacks some. Here the sample spans approximately 69,000 clones, over 50% being singletons. What was sequenced was PBMCs. The receptors derive from a man aged 40-55 years in good health and CMV-seropositive.

This sequence joins TRBV5-8 and TRBJ2-7; D perhaps matches TRBD2 (6 bases). Germline V gene sequence: CDR1 SGHTS, CDR2 YDEGEE. The CDR3 runs 17 residues. V lost 0 bases to trimming and J lost 2 bases, with 18 bases between them. The CDR3 sequence: CASSLERAGPPPYEQYF. In DNA form, the CDR3 reads TGTGCCAGCAGCTTGGAGCGGGCAGGACCTCCCCCCTACGAGCAGTACTTC.

The chain recombines TRBV4-3 with TRBJ1-1; D remains ambiguous. Per germline, CDR1 LGHNA and CDR2 YSLEER. V was pared by 0 bases and J by 0 bases, with 17 bases between. The CDR3 spans 18 residues. CDR3 sequence reads: CASSQEGLGSSMNTEAFF. CDR3 nucleotide sequence: TGCGCCAGCAGCCAAGAAGGCCTAGGATCCAGCATGAACACTGAAGCTTTCTTT.

J is TRBJ1-4 and V is TRBV19; D not resolved. The V gene lost 7 bases and the J gene lost 1 base, with 10 bases spanning the gap. The V gene's germline CDR1 is LNHDA and CDR2 SQIVND (reference sequence). The CDR3 length is 14 residues. The CDR3 bases are TGTGCCAGTAACGGCGGTGTAACTAATGAAAAACTGTTTTTT. As protein: CASNGGVTNEKLFF.

This clone turned up a few times. This specimen includes other DNA sequences encoding the same CDR3. This CDR3 reads CASSPGFIGTAKNYEQYF. CDR3 in DNA: TGTGCCAGCAGCCCGGGCTTCATAGGGACAGCGAAAAACTACGAGCAGTACTTC. This rearrangement joins TRBV7-9 to TRBJ2-7, with TRBD1 matching over 7 bases. The CDR3 totals 18 residues. J gave up 3 bases and V 5 bases, and 19 bases lay outside the gene matches. The germline V gene has CDR1 SEHNR and CDR2 FQNEAQ (reference sequence).

V gene TRBV19 combines with J gene TRBJ1-2; no clear D. The CDR3 contains 14 residues. Trimming removed 2 bases from V and 8 bases from J, with 15 bases in between. Germline V gene data show CDR1 as LNHDA and CDR2 as SQIVND (reference sequence). In DNA form, the CDR3 reads TGTGCCAGTAGTATATCCTCCCAGGTTAAGGGCTACACCTTC. Translated: CASSISSQVKGYTF.

The genes are TRBV6-1 and TRBJ2-1, with 7 bases matching TRBD1. The V gene's germline CDR1 is MNHNS and CDR2 SASEGT. CDR3 length: 13 residues. V shed 6 bases and J 7 bases; nucleotides not matched to a gene: 6. The CDR3 sequence is CASSYWDRNEQFF. CDR3 bases: TGTGCCAGCAGCTACTGGGACAGAAATGAGCAGTTCTTC.

The chain recombines TRBV11-3 with TRBJ2-2, with D tentatively TRBD1 (6 bases). The V and J ends lost 4 bases and 0 bases respectively, with 9 bases between them. CDR1 SGHNT and CDR2 YENEEA come from the germline V gene. The CDR3 is 15 residues long. The CDR3 DNA reads as TGTGCCAGCAGCTCGGACAGAGCGAACACCGGGGAGCTGTTTTTT. Translated: CASSSDRANTGELFF.

This rearrangement joins TRBV7-2 to TRBJ2-1, with unresolved D. V lost 3 bases and J lost 9, with 6 bases in between. Germline V gene lookup returns CDR1 SGHTA and CDR2 FQGNSA. This CDR3 is 11 amino acids long. The CDR3 reads CASSFFGEQFF. CDR3 nucleotides: TGTGCCAGCAGCTTTTTCGGTGAGCAGTTCTTC.

This chain connects TRBV6-1 to TRBJ1-1, with 7 bases lining up with TRBD1. The ends lost 6 bases at V and 1 base at J; junction bases unmatched: 5. This CDR3 region has 14 residues. Germline V gene lookup returns CDR1 MNHNS and CDR2 SASEGT. The CDR3 loop reads CASSRQGPNTEAFF. CDR3 nucleotide sequence: TGTGCCAGCAGCAGACAGGGCCCGAACACTGAAGCTTTCTTT.

This clone was seen only a few times. This chain links TRBV10-3 with TRBJ2-7; 13 positions match TRBD2. CDR3 size: 15 residues. Losses at the gene ends were 7 bases for V and 1 base for J; bases not matched to a gene: 4. Looked up from germline, CDR1 is ENHRY and CDR2 is SYGVKD. The DNA for the CDR3 is TGTGCCATCAAACTAGCGGGGGGGCCTTCCTACGAGCAGTACTTC. This gives the protein CAIKLAGGPSYEQYF.

The CDR3 nucleotides are TGTGCCAGCAGCTCGTTGACAGGGGGCACCGGGGAGCTGTTTTTT. It specifies CASSSLTGGTGELFF. This chain joins TRBV7-8 and TRBJ2-2; 9 bases align to TRBD1. Germline CDR1 is SGHVS and CDR2 is FQNEAQ. J lost 4 bases, V lost 4 bases, and 4 bases had no gene match. CDR3 length: 15 amino acids. The variable domain in full, completed from reference TRBV7-8 and TRBJ2-2, reads GAGVSQSPRYKVAKRGQDVALRCDPISGHVSLFWYQQALGQGPEFLTYFQNEAQLDKSGLPSDRFFAERPEGSVSTLKIQRTQQEDSAVYLCASSSLTGGTGELFFGEGSRLTVL.

The chain combines TRBV19 with TRBJ2-3, with a possible D match to TRBD1 (6 bases). V lost 0 bases to trimming and J lost 2 bases, with 12 bases between them. CDR1 is LNHDA and CDR2 is SQIVND in the germline V gene (reference sequence). The length of the CDR3 is 16 residues. CDR3 loop: CASSIDWTEHTDTQYF. CDR3 DNA sequence: TGTGCCAGTAGTATAGACTGGACAGAGCACACAGATACGCAGTATTTT.

The V call is TRBV7-2, the J call TRBJ1-1; D uncertain. The CDR3 is made up of 13 amino acids. Germline-derived CDR1 and CDR2 are SGHTA and FQGNSA. V was clipped by 2 bases and J by 5 bases, with 9 bases between them. Here the CDR3 DNA reads TGTGCCAGCAGCTTACCACACGGGACTGAAGCTTTCTTT. Protein: CASSLPHGTEAFF.

The chain joins TRBV27 to TRBJ2-1; no definite D call. V gave up 4 bases and J gave up 9 bases, with 13 bases separating them. CDR3 length equals 13 residues. In germline, CDR1 is MNHEY, CDR2 SMNVEV (reference sequence). For the CDR3, the DNA is TGTGCCAGCAGTTCTCCGGGTTTCGTTGAGCAGTTCTTC. It translates to CASSSPGFVEQFF.

The chain links TRBV6-5 to TRBJ1-2; D is unresolved. The length of the CDR3 is 13 residues. The V and J ends lost 3 bases and 2 bases respectively, with 7 bases between them. Germline CDR1 MNHEY, CDR2 SVGAGI. The CDR3 coding sequence is TGTGCCAGCAGTTATGAGGGAAACTATGGCTACACCTTC. Protein sequence: CASSYEGNYGYTF.

The chain links TRBV18 to TRBJ1-5, with 9 bases aligning to TRBD1. Looked up from germline, CDR1 is KGHSH and CDR2 is LQKENI. The CDR3 totals 13 residues. The J segment lost 6 bases and the V segment lost 6 bases, leaving 3 bases of the junction unmatched. The CDR3 nucleotides read TGTGCCAGCTCGACAGGGGGAATTCAGCCCCAGCATTTT. This gives the protein CASSTGGIQPQHF.

This chain uses TRBV5-4 with TRBJ2-5, with a possible D match to TRBD1 (5 bases). This CDR3 has 15 amino acids. In germline, CDR1 is SGHNT, CDR2 YYREEE (reference sequence). V lost 5 bases to trimming and J lost 0 bases, with 14 bases between them. CDR3: CASSLGDSYQETQYF. The CDR3 DNA follows: TGTGCCAGCAGTTTAGGGGATTCTTACCAAGAGACCCAGTACTTC.

The chain employs TRBV11-2 and TRBJ2-7; TRBD1 aligns across 8 bases. V was pared by 3 bases and J by 3 bases, with 7 bases of the junction left unmatched. The CDR3 runs to 15 residues. The germline gives CDR1 SGHAT, CDR2 FQNNGV. The CDR3 spells CASSFSRDRSYEQYF. In nucleotides, the CDR3 is TGTGCCAGCAGCTTCAGCCGGGACAGGAGCTACGAGCAGTACTTC.

The chain couples TRBV29-1 to TRBJ2-2; TRBD1 aligns across 9 bases. V lost 3 bases to trimming and J lost 6 bases; unmatched junction nucleotides: 8. The germline CDR1 and CDR2 sequences are SQVTM and ANQGSEA. The CDR3 totals 15 residues. As DNA, the CDR3 is TGCAGCGTTGACTACGGGACAGGGATCGCCGGGGAGCTGTTTTTT. This encodes CSVDYGTGIAGELFF.

V is TRBV6-1 and J is TRBJ2-1; 9 positions match TRBD2. The CDR3 totals 18 residues. The germline gives CDR1 MNHNS, CDR2 SASEGT. Losses at the gene ends were 8 bases for V and 6 bases for J; bases not matched to a gene: 20. The CDR3 here is CASGAPGRGGLQINEQFF. The CDR3 bases are TGTGCCAGCGGTGCTCCGGGGCGGGGGGGCCTCCAAATCAATGAGCAGTTCTTC.

The chain joins TRBV6-6 to TRBJ1-2; tentative D call: TRBD1 (6 bases). The CDR3 length is 14 residues. Germline V CDR1 and CDR2: MNHNY, SVGAGI (reference sequence). Between the trimmed V and J ends, which lost 2 bases and 4 bases, there was a span of 11 bases. In DNA form, the CDR3 reads TGTGCCAGCAGTTACCGGGGACAAGGCTATGGCTACACCTTC. Its protein product is CASSYRGQGYGYTF.

The sample holds a few counts of this clone. The chain uses TRBV30 and TRBJ1-5; 8 bases are a match to TRBD1. Germline CDR1 reads GTSNPN; CDR2 reads SVGIG (reference sequence). The CDR3 is made up of 17 amino acids. V lost 1 base to trimming and J lost 0 bases; unmatched junction nucleotides: 8. The CDR3 DNA reads as TGTGCCTGGAGTGGGGGCAGGGGGCCGAATAGCAATCAGCCCCAGCATTTT. Translation gives CAWSGGRGPNSNQPQHF.

This clone has only a few counts. V and J are TRBV5-8 and TRBJ1-5; no definite D call. V lost 2 bases and J 2 bases, leaving 17 bases between the germline ends. CDR3 length: 17 amino acids. In germline, CDR1 is SGHTS, CDR2 YDEGEE. The CDR3 sequence is CASSFFYHPEGNQPQHF. CDR3 coding DNA: TGTGCCAGCAGCTTTTTTTATCACCCGGAGGGCAATCAGCCCCAGCATTTT.

The genes are TRBV5-1 and TRBJ1-2, with unresolved D. Trimming stripped 5 bases from V and 4 bases from J, with 12 bases between. Germline assignment: CDR1 SGHRS and CDR2 YFSETQ. This CDR3 is built from 13 residues. The CDR3 region has the DNA TGCGCCAGCAGTCAAGGACTGCTCTATGGCTACACCTTC. Translation: CASSQGLLYGYTF.

This clone was seen a handful of times. This chain connects TRBV7-8 to TRBJ2-5, with 9 bases aligning to TRBD1. Germline-derived CDR1 and CDR2 are SGHVS and FQNEAQ. V shed 1 base and J 5 bases; nucleotides not matched to a gene: 14. CDR3 length equals 18 residues. The CDR3, as DNA: TGTGCCAGCAGCTTAGGAGGGACAGGGAATACAGGACAGGAGACCCAGTACTTC. This sequence encodes CASSLGGTGNTGQETQYF.

The rearrangement joins TRBV7-2 to TRBJ1-4, with 9 bases identical to TRBD1. The CDR3 covers 16 residues. The V and J ends lost 2 bases and 7 bases, in that order; junction bases with no gene match: 8. CDR1 is SGHTA, CDR2 FQGNSA, per germline. The DNA for the CDR3 is TGTGCCAGCAGCTTATCCCTCGGGACAGGGCTTGAAAAACTGTTTTTT. It specifies CASSLSLGTGLEKLFF.